A selection of T cell receptor beta chains follows, all from one sample in a study of shared clonotypes between healthy human individuals. The table came from immunoSEQ multiplex PCR; TCRdb's copy has only in-frame clones and leaves some out. The sample yields approximately 720,000 clones, about 91% seen once. Sequences were obtained from naive CD8+ T cells sorted from blood. These receptors came from a man aged 25-40 years in good health. The CDR3 runs from the conserved cysteine through the conserved F or W. Each record gives: CDR3 DNA, CDR3 protein, V gene, J gene, D gene, clone size. A D gene is named only where the DNA matches it firmly. Size values are once, few and many counts, or a class for expanded clones, and some rows have none.

TGTGCCAGCAGTTTATCCGGATATCTGGGGGACCAGCCCCAGCATTTT,CASSLSGYLGDQPQHF,TRBV28,TRBJ1-5,-,-
TGCGCCAGCAGCCAAGCATCAGGTTCCCAGCCCCAGCATTTT,CASSQASGSQPQHF,TRBV4-1,TRBJ1-5,-,few
TGCGCCAGCAGCCACACCGGACAGACTTACAATGAGCAGTTCTTC,CASSHTGQTYNEQFF,TRBV4-1,TRBJ2-1,-,-
TGTGCCAGCAGCTACGACAGGGGGCTCTACGAGCAGTACTTC,CASSYDRGLYEQYF,TRBV7-2,TRBJ2-7,TRBD1,-
TGTGCCAGCAGCTTGGCCTATTCCGATGGGGGAGGCTACACCTTC,CASSLAYSDGGGYTF,TRBV5-6,TRBJ1-2,-,-
TGTGCCAGCGGGGCCCTCTACGAGCAGTACTTC,CASGALYEQYF,TRBV28,TRBJ2-7,-,few
TGTGCCAGTAGTATCCGGACTAGCGGGAGTTTGCTTCAAGAGACCCAGTACTTC,CASSIRTSGSLLQETQYF,TRBV19,TRBJ2-5,TRBD2,-
TGTGCCAGCAGCTTAAAAGGACAGGGTTGGCAGCCCCAGCATTTT,CASSLKGQGWQPQHF,TRBV27,TRBJ1-5,TRBD1,-
TGCAGCGTTCTTCAGACAGGGGAAGGCTCCTACAATGAGCAGTTCTTC,CSVLQTGEGSYNEQFF,TRBV29-1,TRBJ2-1,TRBD1,-
TGTGCCAGCAGCTCCCCCGACAGTTTTTACGAGCAGTACTTC,CASSSPDSFYEQYF,TRBV11-2,TRBJ2-7,-,once
TGTGCCTGGAGTGTACCCAGGGCCCGAAAACGACAGACCCAGTACTTC,CAWSVPRARKRQTQYF,TRBV30,TRBJ2-5,-,-
TGTGCCAGCGGAGGGGGTCAGGGCAATCAGCCCCAGCATTTT,CASGGGQGNQPQHF,TRBV2,TRBJ1-5,-,once
TGTGCCAGCAGCTTTACGACTGAGGCTAATGAAAAACTGTTTTTT,CASSFTTEANEKLFF,TRBV5-6,TRBJ1-4,-,-
TGTGCCAGCAGCCCGGGACTAGCGGGAGGAGGTGCCAAAAACATTCAGTACTTC,CASSPGLAGGGAKNIQYF,TRBV5-6,TRBJ2-4,TRBD2,-
TGTGCCAGCAGTCAGGGACTAGGCACAGATACGCAGTATTTT,CASSQGLGTDTQYF,TRBV2,TRBJ2-3,TRBD2,-
TGTGCCAGCACGAGCCAGGCCCGAAAACTGTTTTTT,CASTSQARKLFF,TRBV2,TRBJ1-4,-,-
TGTGCCAGCAGTCCCTTTGGTGCGGAATACTACGAGCAGTACTTC,CASSPFGAEYYEQYF,TRBV6-5,TRBJ2-7,-,-
TGTGCCAGCAGCCGGGGACAGGGCTACCTACAAAACATTCAGTACTTC,CASSRGQGYLQNIQYF,TRBV11-2,TRBJ2-4,TRBD1,-
TGTGCCAGCAGTGCTAGTTTAGCCGAGCAGTACTTC,CASSASLAEQYF,TRBV25-1,TRBJ2-7,-,-
TGCGCCAGCAGCCAAGAAGGCTGGGGCCGACCGTCTGAGCAGTTCTTC,CASSQEGWGRPSEQFF,TRBV4-3,TRBJ2-1,-,-
TGTGCCAGCAGTCCCCTCACCGCGGGGGATACCGGGGAGCTGTTTTTT,CASSPLTAGDTGELFF,TRBV27,TRBJ2-2,TRBD2,-
TGTGCCAGTAGTACAAACCATCTAGCTTCCGATCAAGAGACCCAGTACTTC,CASSTNHLASDQETQYF,TRBV19,TRBJ2-5,-,-
TGTGCCAGCAGCGTAGGAAGAGTGGGACCTGATGAGCAGTTCTTC,CASSVGRVGPDEQFF,TRBV9,TRBJ2-1,-,-
TGTGCCAGTCGCGGTAGGGCAGTCGGAGTAAATCAGCCCCAGCATTTT,CASRGRAVGVNQPQHF,TRBV2,TRBJ1-5,-,-
TGTGCTAGCAGCTCGTTCGGGGGACCCTCCTACGAGCAGTACTTC,CASSSFGGPSYEQYF,TRBV7-7,TRBJ2-7,-,-
TGTGCCAGCAGCTTAGTAGCGGGGGTGAACACCGGGGAGCTGTTTTTT,CASSLVAGVNTGELFF,TRBV7-9,TRBJ2-2,TRBD2,-
TGCGCCAGCGGACAGGTCTGGAACTCCTACGAGCAGTACTTC,CASGQVWNSYEQYF,TRBV5-1,TRBJ2-7,TRBD1,once